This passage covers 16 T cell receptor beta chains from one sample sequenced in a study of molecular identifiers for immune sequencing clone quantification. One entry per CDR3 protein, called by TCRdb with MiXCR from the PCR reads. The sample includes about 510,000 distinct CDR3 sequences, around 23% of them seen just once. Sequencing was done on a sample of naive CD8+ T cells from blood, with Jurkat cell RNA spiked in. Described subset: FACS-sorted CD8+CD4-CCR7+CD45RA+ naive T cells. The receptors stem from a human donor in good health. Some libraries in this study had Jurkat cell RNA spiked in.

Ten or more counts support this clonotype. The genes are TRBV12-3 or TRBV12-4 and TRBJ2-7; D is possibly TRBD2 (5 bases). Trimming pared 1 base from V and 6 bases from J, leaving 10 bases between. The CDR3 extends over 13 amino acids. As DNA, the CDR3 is TGTGCCAGCAGTTTAGAGGGTAGCGTCGAGCAGTACTTC. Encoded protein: CASSLEGSVEQYF.

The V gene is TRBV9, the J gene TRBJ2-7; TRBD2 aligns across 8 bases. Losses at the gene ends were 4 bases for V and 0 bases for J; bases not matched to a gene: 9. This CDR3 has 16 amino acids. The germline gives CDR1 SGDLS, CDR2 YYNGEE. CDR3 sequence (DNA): TGTGCCAGCAGCTCCCGAGGTGGGACTAGCTCCTACGAGCAGTACTTC. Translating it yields CASSSRGGTSSYEQYF.

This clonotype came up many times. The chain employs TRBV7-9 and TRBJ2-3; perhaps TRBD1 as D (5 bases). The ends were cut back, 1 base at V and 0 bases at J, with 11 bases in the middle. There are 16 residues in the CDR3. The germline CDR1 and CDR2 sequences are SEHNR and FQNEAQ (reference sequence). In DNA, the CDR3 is TGTGCCAGCAGCTTAGTCCCAGACAGAAGCACAGATACGCAGTATTTT. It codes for CASSLVPDRSTDTQYF. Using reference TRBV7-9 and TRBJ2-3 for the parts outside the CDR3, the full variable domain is DTGVSQNPRHKITKRGQNVTFRCDPISEHNRLYWYRQTLGQGPEFLTYFQNEAQLEKSRLLSDRFSAERPKGSFSTLEIQRTEQGDSAMYLCASSLVPDRSTDTQYFGPGTRLTVL.

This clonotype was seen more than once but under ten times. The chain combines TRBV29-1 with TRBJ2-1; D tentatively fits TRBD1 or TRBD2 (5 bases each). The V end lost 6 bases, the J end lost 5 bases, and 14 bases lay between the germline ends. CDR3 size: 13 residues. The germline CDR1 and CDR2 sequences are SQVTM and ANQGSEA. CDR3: CSVLLGTHNEQFF. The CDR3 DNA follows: TGCAGCGTACTACTCGGGACCCACAATGAGCAGTTCTTC.

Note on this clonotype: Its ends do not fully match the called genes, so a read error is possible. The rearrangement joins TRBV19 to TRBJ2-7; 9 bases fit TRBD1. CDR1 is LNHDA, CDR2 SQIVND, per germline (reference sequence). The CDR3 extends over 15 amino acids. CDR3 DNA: TGTGCCGGTAGTCCACGGACAGGGGCCTCCTACGAGCAGTGCTTC. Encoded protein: CAGSPRTGASYEQCF. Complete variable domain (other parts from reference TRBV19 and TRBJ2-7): DGGITQSPKYLFRKEGQNVTLSCEQNLNHDAMYWYRQDPGQGLRLIYYSQIVNDFQKGDIAEGYSVSREKKESFPLTVTSAQKNPTAFYLCAGSPRTGASYEQCFGPGTRLTVT.

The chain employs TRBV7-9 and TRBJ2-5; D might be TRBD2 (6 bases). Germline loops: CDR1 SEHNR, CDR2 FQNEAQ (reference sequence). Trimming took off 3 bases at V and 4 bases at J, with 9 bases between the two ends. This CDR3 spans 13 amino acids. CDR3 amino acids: CASSFDGGETQYF. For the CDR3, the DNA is TGTGCCAGCAGCTTTGACGGGGGAGAGACCCAGTACTTC.

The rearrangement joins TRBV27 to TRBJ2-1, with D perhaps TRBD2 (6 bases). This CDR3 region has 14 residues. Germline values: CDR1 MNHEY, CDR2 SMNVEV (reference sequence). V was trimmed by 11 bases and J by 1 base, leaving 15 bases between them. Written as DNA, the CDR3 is TGTGCCTCATCAGCGACTAGTTCCTACAATGAGCAGTTCTTC. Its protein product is CASSATSSYNEQFF.

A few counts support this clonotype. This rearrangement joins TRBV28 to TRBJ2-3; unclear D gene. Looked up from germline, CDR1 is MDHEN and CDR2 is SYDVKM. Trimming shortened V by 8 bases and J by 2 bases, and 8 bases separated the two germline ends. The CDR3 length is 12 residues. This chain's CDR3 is CASSGHTDTQYF. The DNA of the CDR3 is TGTGCCAGCTCTGGGCACACAGATACGCAGTATTTT.

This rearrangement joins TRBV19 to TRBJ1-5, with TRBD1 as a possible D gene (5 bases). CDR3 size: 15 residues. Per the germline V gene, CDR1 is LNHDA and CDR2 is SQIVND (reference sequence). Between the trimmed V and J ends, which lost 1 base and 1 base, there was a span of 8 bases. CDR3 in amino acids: CASSIVGGSNQPQHF. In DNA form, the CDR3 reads TGTGCCAGTAGTATAGTTGGGGGGAGCAATCAGCCCCAGCATTTT.

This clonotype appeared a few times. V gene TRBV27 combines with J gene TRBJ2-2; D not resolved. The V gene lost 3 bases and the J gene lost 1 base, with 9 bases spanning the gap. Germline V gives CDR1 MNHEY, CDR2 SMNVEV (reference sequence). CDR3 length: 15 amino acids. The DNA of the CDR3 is TGTGCCAGCAGTTTGGAACCCAAGAACACCGGGGAGCTGTTTTTT. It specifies CASSLEPKNTGELFF.

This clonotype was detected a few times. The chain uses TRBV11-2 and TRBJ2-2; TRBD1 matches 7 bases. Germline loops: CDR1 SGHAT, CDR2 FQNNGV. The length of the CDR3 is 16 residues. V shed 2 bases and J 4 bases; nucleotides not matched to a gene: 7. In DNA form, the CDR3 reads TGTGCCAGCAGCTTACGACAGGGCTTGAGCACCGGGGAGCTGTTTTTT. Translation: CASSLRQGLSTGELFF.

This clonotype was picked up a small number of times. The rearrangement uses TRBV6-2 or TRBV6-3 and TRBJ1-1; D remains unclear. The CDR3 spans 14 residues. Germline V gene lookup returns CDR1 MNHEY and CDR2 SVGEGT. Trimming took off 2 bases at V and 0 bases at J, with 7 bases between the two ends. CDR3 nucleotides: TGTGCCAGCAGTTACGGAGGAGTGAACACTGAAGCTTTCTTT. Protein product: CASSYGGVNTEAFF.

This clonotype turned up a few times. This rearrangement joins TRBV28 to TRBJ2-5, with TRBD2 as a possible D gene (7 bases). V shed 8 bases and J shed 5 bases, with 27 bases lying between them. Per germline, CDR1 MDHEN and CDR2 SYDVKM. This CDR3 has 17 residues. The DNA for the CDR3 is TGTGCCAGCGACACCATTCCTTCGAGGGAGGGGGAGGAGACCCAGTACTTC. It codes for CASDTIPSREGEETQYF.

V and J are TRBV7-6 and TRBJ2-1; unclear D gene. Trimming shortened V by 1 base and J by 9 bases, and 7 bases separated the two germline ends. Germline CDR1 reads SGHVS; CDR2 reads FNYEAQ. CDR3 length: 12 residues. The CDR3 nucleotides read TGTGCCAGCAGCTTAGTTAAGGGTGAGCAGTTCTTC. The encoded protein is CASSLVKGEQFF.

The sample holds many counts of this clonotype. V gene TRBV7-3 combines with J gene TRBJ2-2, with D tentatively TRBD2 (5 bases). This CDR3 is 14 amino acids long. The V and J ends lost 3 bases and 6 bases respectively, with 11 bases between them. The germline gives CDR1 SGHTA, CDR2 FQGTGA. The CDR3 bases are TGTGCCAGCAGCTTCGCGGGTCCCCCCGGGGAGCTGTTTTTT. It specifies CASSFAGPPGELFF.

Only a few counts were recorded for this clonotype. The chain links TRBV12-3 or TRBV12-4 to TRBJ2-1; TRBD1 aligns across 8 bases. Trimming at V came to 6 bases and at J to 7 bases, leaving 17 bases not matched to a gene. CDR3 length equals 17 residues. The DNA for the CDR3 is TGTGCCAGCAGATTCCTAGACAGGGGACACCAGGAGAATGAGCAGTTCTTC. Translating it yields CASRFLDRGHQENEQFF.